The 20 T cell receptor beta chains in this list originate from one sample, sequenced in a study of cytomegalovirus exposure and HLA in healthy donors. In the PCR, 60 Vbeta and 13 Jbeta primers were used. The repertoire was sequenced with immunoSEQ multiplex PCR; TCRdb's copy has only in-frame clones and lacks some. In total, the table holds about 70,000 clones. The sample consisted of PBMCs. The receptors shown here come from a female donor in good health and CMV-seropositive.

This chain connects TRBV30 to TRBJ2-1; possibly TRBD1 for D (6 bases). Between the trimmed V and J ends, which lost 5 bases and 4 bases, there was a span of 15 bases. Germline values: CDR1 GTSNPN, CDR2 SVGIG (reference sequence). This CDR3 is 14 amino acids long. The CDR3 DNA is TGTGCCTGGGTGACAGGCAATCCTTACAATGAGCAGTTCTTC. Its protein is CAWVTGNPYNEQFF.

The chain links TRBV7-2 to TRBJ2-3; no clear D gene. The V end lost 3 bases, the J end lost 9 bases, and 13 bases lay between the germline ends. CDR1 is SGHTA and CDR2 is FQGNSA in the germline V gene. The CDR3 contains 13 residues. Here the CDR3 DNA reads TGTGCCAGCAGCTTCACGGGTACACGAACGCAGTATTTT. Translating it yields CASSFTGTRTQYF.

This sequence joins TRBV6-5 and TRBJ2-2, with a weak D call TRBD2 (6 bases). The CDR3 consists of 14 residues. Deletions cut 2 bases from V and 4 bases from J, with 8 bases between. CDR1 is MNHEY, CDR2 SVGAGI, per germline. The CDR3 here is CASSYGGFTGELFF. The CDR3 DNA reads TGTGCCAGCAGTTACGGAGGGTTCACCGGGGAGCTGTTTTTT.

This chain connects TRBV9 to TRBJ2-3, with 8 bases fitting TRBD2. The CDR3 runs 16 residues. Per germline, CDR1 SGDLS and CDR2 YYNGEE. J gave up 2 bases and V 2 bases, and 7 bases lay outside the gene matches. CDR3 amino acids: CASSVGTRPTTDTQYF. CDR3 bases: TGTGCCAGCAGCGTGGGGACTAGACCCACCACAGATACGCAGTATTTT.

The CDR3: CASSQDGLPPADTQYF. For the CDR3, the DNA is TGCGCCAGCAGCCAAGATGGGCTCCCCCCCGCAGATACGCAGTATTTT. This chain uses TRBV4-1 with TRBJ2-3; no clear D gene. CDR1 MGHRA and CDR2 YSYEKL come from the germline V gene. CDR3 size: 16 residues. Trimming left V 0 bases short and J 4 bases short, with 14 bases between.

CDR3 in amino acids: CASNTGGGSETQYF. The DNA for the CDR3 is TGTGCCAGCAATACGGGGGGGGGATCCGAGACCCAGTACTTC. The rearrangement joins TRBV6-1 to TRBJ2-5; 8 nucleotides match TRBD2. CDR3 length equals 14 residues. With V trimmed by 7 bases and J by 5 bases, 9 bases remained unmatched. Germline values: CDR1 MNHNS, CDR2 SASEGT.

The chain combines TRBV10-1 with TRBJ1-5; TRBD1 might be the D (6 bases). V lost 10 bases to trimming and J lost 0 bases, with 25 bases between them. CDR1 is WNHNN and CDR2 is SYGVQD in the germline V gene (reference sequence). The CDR3 extends over 18 amino acids. The CDR3 bases are TGCGCCACCACCTTAGACCCGAACAGGGTTTATAGCAATCAGCCCCAGCATTTT. It yields the protein CATTLDPNRVYSNQPQHF.

With regard to this clone: Other DNA sequences in this specimen translate into the identical CDR3. The chain has TRBV30 and TRBJ1-2, with 8 bases matching TRBD1. CDR3 size: 13 residues. The germline V gene has CDR1 GTSNPN and CDR2 SVGIG (reference sequence). V trimming: 3 bases; J trimming: 3 bases; junction bases outside the gene matches: 3. The CDR3 here is CAWSPQGDYGYTF. The CDR3 DNA reads as TGTGCCTGGAGCCCACAGGGGGACTATGGCTACACCTTC.

The chain recombines TRBV27 with TRBJ2-7; TRBD2 agrees at 11 bases. With V trimmed by 6 bases and J by 3 bases, 7 bases remained unmatched. CDR1 MNHEY and CDR2 SMNVEV come from the germline V gene (reference sequence). CDR3 length equals 15 residues. The CDR3 nucleotides are TGTGCCAGCAGAATACTAGCGGGAGCTGACTACGAGCAGTACTTC. Amino acid sequence: CASRILAGADYEQYF.

The J gene is TRBJ1-1, the V gene TRBV9; TRBD1 matches at 7 bases. CDR1 and CDR2 (germline): SGDLS, YYNGEE. With 2 bases clipped from V and 4 bases from J, the junction kept 5 bases outside the gene matches. CDR3 length: 14 residues. CDR3 sequence: CASSVQGESTEAFF. CDR3 bases: TGTGCCAGCAGCGTCCAGGGGGAAAGCACTGAAGCTTTCTTT.

The chain uses TRBV5-1 and TRBJ1-1; TRBD1 is a possible D gene (5 bases). The CDR3 runs to 14 residues. The germline V and J ends were trimmed by 4 bases and 2 bases, with 12 bases remaining between them. Germline values: CDR1 SGHRS, CDR2 YFSETQ. This CDR3 is CASSPRGGNTEAFF. The DNA for the CDR3 is TGCGCCAGCAGCCCACGGGGGGGTAACACTGAAGCTTTCTTT.

This rearrangement joins TRBV28 to TRBJ2-5; the match to TRBD1 covers 8 bases. After removal of 3 bases from V and 6 bases from J, the junction contained 9 bases not matched to a gene. Germline assignment: CDR1 MDHEN and CDR2 SYDVKM. The CDR3 extends over 15 amino acids. The CDR3 sequence: CASSFSPDRAKTQYF. As DNA, the CDR3 is TGTGCCAGCAGTTTCAGTCCGGACAGGGCCAAGACCCAGTACTTC.

The chain uses TRBV5-1 and TRBJ2-2; 12 bases match TRBD2. CDR3 length: 17 residues. Trimming removed 4 bases from V and 7 bases from J; junction bases left unmatched: 11. Germline V gives CDR1 SGHRS, CDR2 YFSETQ. The CDR3 DNA reads TGCGCCAGCAGCCTGGAAGGACTAGCGGGGCAAGGCGGGGAGCTGTTTTTT. It yields the protein CASSLEGLAGQGGELFF.

The rearrangement joins TRBV30 to TRBJ2-3; 7 bases are a match to TRBD2. After removal of 1 base from V and 7 bases from J, the junction contained 5 bases not matched to a gene. This CDR3 contains 13 residues. Germline-derived CDR1 and CDR2 are GTSNPN and SVGIG (reference sequence). The DNA for the CDR3 is TGTGCCTGGAGTGCGACTAGCCGATATACGCAGTATTTT. Its translation: CAWSATSRYTQYF.

The J gene is TRBJ2-5, the V gene TRBV4-1; no clear D. This CDR3 contains 13 residues. Germline CDR1 reads MGHRA; CDR2 reads YSYEKL. Deletions cut 1 base from V and 1 base from J, with 4 bases between. The CDR3 sequence is CASSQALQETQYF. In nucleotides, the CDR3 is TGCGCCAGCAGCCAAGCCCTCCAAGAGACCCAGTACTTC.

This chain uses TRBV28 with TRBJ2-5; D ambiguous. The J call may be incorrect, as the DNA end agrees better with TRBJ2-7. CDR1 is MDHEN and CDR2 is SYDVKM in the germline V gene. The CDR3 is made up of 12 amino acids. Here the CDR3 reads CASSLPSREQYF. CDR3 DNA: TGTGCCAGCAGTTTACCCTCTCGCGAGCAGTACTTC.

The gene calls are TRBV5-1 and TRBJ1-4; the match to TRBD1 covers 8 bases. Germline CDR1 reads SGHRS; CDR2 reads YFSETQ. CDR3 size: 13 residues. Unmatched junction bases numbered 6, after V lost 2 bases and J lost 12 bases. CDR3 amino acids: CASSLGQGGELFF. CDR3 bases: TGCGCCAGCAGCTTAGGACAGGGTGGGGAACTGTTTTTT.

The V gene is TRBV5-1, the J gene TRBJ2-2, with TRBD2 matching 8 bases. The CDR3 is made up of 16 amino acids. Germline loops: CDR1 SGHRS, CDR2 YFSETQ. V dropped 9 bases and J dropped 4; count of bases not matched to a gene: 14. The DNA for the CDR3 is TGCGCCACCTACCCCGGGGGGGTGGGGTTCACCGGGGAGCTGTTTTTT. Residues: CATYPGGVGFTGELFF.

The CDR3 reads CASSDGQGAQNTGELFF. For the CDR3, the DNA is TGTGCCAGCAGTGATGGACAGGGGGCGCAGAACACCGGGGAGCTGTTTTTT. This chain joins TRBV6-1 and TRBJ2-2, with 11 bases that match TRBD1. The CDR3 length is 17 residues. CDR1 and CDR2 from the germline V gene are MNHNS and SASEGT. V trimming: 3 bases; J trimming: 1 base; junction bases outside the gene matches: 4.

This chain connects TRBV30 to TRBJ2-1; TRBD1 matches 7 bases. Trimming removed 1 base from V and 6 bases from J; junction bases left unmatched: 3. CDR3 size: 13 residues. Germline lookup yields CDR1 GTSNPN and CDR2 SVGIG (reference sequence). The CDR3 coding sequence is TGTGCCTGGAGTGAAGGGACAGTCAATGAGCAGTTCTTC. Encoded protein: CAWSEGTVNEQFF. The whole variable domain, remainder taken from reference TRBV30 and TRBJ2-1, is SQTIHQWPATLVQPVGSPLSLECTVEGTSNPNLYWYRQAAGRGLQLLFYSVGIGQISSEVPQNLSASRPQDRQFILSSKKLLLSDSGFYLCAWSEGTVNEQFFGPGTRLTVL.